The 20 T cell receptor beta chains presented below share a single source sample, sequenced in a study of blood T cell repertoires in COVID-19. Profiling relied on immunoSEQ multiplex PCR, and the TCRdb table lists in-frame clones only, not all of them. The profile shows approximately 300,000 clones, 75% to 90% of them singletons. The sequenced sample was PBMCs or T cells enriched from blood (not recorded which). The source of these receptors is a woman under 40 who had been exposed to COVID-19.

The chain links TRBV30 to TRBJ1-6; D remains ambiguous. The CDR3 spans 13 residues. Germline CDR1 and CDR2: GTSNPN and SVGIG (reference sequence). V was pared by 0 bases and J by 8 bases, with 8 bases between. The CDR3 loop is CAWSVFGDSPLHF. The CDR3 DNA is TGTGCCTGGAGTGTCTTCGGTGATTCACCCCTCCACTTT.

The chain links TRBV18 to TRBJ1-5; D remains unclear. The CDR3 covers 14 residues. From germline, CDR1 is KGHSH and CDR2 LQKENI. V lost 0 bases and J 7 bases, leaving 10 bases between the germline ends. This CDR3 reads CASSPPRAGQPQHF. For the CDR3, the DNA is TGTGCCAGCTCACCACCGAGGGCCGGGCAGCCCCAGCATTTT.

This clone came up once. The J gene is TRBJ2-7, the V gene TRBV5-1; 10 bases match TRBD1. Unmatched junction bases numbered 4, after V lost 4 bases and J lost 3 bases. The CDR3 has 14 residues. In germline, CDR1 is SGHRS, CDR2 YFSETQ. CDR3 region: CASSGGTGVYEQYF. CDR3 DNA sequence: TGCGCCAGCAGCGGCGGGACAGGGGTCTACGAGCAGTACTTC.

V is TRBV18 and J is TRBJ1-4; D possibly corresponds to TRBD1 (6 bases). CDR3 length: 14 amino acids. Germline V lookup: CDR1 KGHSH, CDR2 LQKENI. Deletions cut 2 bases from V and 7 bases from J, with 11 bases between. In DNA, the CDR3 is TGTGCCAGCTCACCAAGGGGGTCGTTTGAAAAACTGTTTTTT. Its translation is CASSPRGSFEKLFF.

The chain uses TRBV6-5 and TRBJ2-1; 10 nucleotides agree with TRBD2. Germline assignment: CDR1 MNHEY and CDR2 SVGAGI. This CDR3 is 16 amino acids long. The trim removed 4 bases at V and 0 bases at J, leaving 3 bases unmatched. The CDR3 DNA sequence: TGTGCCAGCAGTTCCCCTAGCGGGAGCTCCTACAATGAGCAGTTCTTC. Amino acids: CASSSPSGSSYNEQFF.

The V and J genes are TRBV6-5 and TRBJ2-5; 9 bases are a match to TRBD2. The CDR3 runs 14 residues. The germline V gene encodes CDR1 MNHEY and CDR2 SVGAGI. Trimming at V came to 5 bases and at J to 0 bases, leaving 1 base not matched to a gene. CDR3 sequence reads: CASSRLADQETQYF. The CDR3 bases are TGTGCCAGCAGTAGACTAGCGGACCAAGAGACCCAGTACTTC.

The V call is TRBV19, the J call TRBJ2-1, with 16 bases fitting TRBD2. CDR1 LNHDA and CDR2 SQIVND come from the germline V gene (reference sequence). The CDR3 has 15 amino acids. J lost 10 bases, V lost 7 bases, and 7 bases had no gene match. CDR3 in DNA: TGTGCCAGTACCTCAGGGACTAGCGGGAGGGGGGAGCAGTTCTTC. This codes for CASTSGTSGRGEQFF.

The rearrangement joins TRBV24-1 to TRBJ1-5; no reliable D call. The V end was cut by 0 bases, the J end by 2 bases, with 7 bases between. Germline CDR1 reads KGHDR; CDR2 reads SFDVKD. There are 15 residues in the CDR3. CDR3 residues: CATSDLICRNQPQHF. The CDR3 bases are TGTGCCACCAGTGATTTGATCTGTCGCAATCAGCCCCAGCATTTT.

The CDR3 nucleotides read TGTGCCAGCAGCCACAGCGGGGGGATCTACAATGAGCAGTTCTTC. This encodes CASSHSGGIYNEQFF. J is TRBJ2-1 and V is TRBV7-9; 9 positions agree with TRBD2. Germline assignment: CDR1 SEHNR and CDR2 FQNEAQ (reference sequence). The CDR3 runs 15 residues. V gave up 5 bases and J gave up 3 bases; unmatched junction bases: 5.

This clone was observed a handful of times. The V and J genes are TRBV15 and TRBJ1-2, with 10 bases lining up with TRBD1. This CDR3 has 16 residues. V lost 0 bases and J lost 7; bases outside the gene matches: 8. CDR1 and CDR2 from the germline V gene are LNHNV and YYDKDF (reference sequence). The CDR3 sequence is CATSRDRGQGVSGYTF. Here the CDR3 DNA reads TGTGCCACCAGCAGAGATCGAGGACAGGGGGTGAGTGGCTACACCTTC.

This chain joins TRBV27 and TRBJ1-5; 7 positions agree with TRBD1. Germline V lookup: CDR1 MNHEY, CDR2 SMNVEV (reference sequence). This CDR3 is built from 15 residues. The J segment lost 6 bases and the V segment lost 3 bases, leaving 8 bases of the junction unmatched. This CDR3 is CASSLTGTGLQPQHF. CDR3 DNA sequence: TGTGCCAGCAGTTTGACAGGGACTGGGCTTCAGCCCCAGCATTTT.

The CDR3 sequence is CASSLASGELFF. DNA for the CDR3: TGTGCCAGCAGCTTAGCGAGCGGGGAGCTGTTTTTT. The gene calls are TRBV7-9 and TRBJ2-2; D gene uncertain. Germline assignment: CDR1 SEHNR and CDR2 FQNEAQ (reference sequence). The V gene lost 0 bases and the J gene lost 7 bases, with 3 bases spanning the gap. This CDR3 is 12 amino acids long.

This chain connects TRBV5-1 to TRBJ1-1; D gene ambiguous. The CDR3 runs 17 residues. CDR1 is SGHRS, CDR2 YFSETQ, per germline. Deletions cut 2 bases from V and 1 base from J, with 18 bases between. As DNA, the CDR3 is TGCGCCAGCAGCTTTGACGGTTCGCTCTCTAGGAACACTGAAGCTTTCTTT. It translates to CASSFDGSLSRNTEAFF.

The chain recombines TRBV6-5 with TRBJ2-7; 8 positions match TRBD2. CDR1 is MNHEY and CDR2 is SVGAGI in the germline V gene. The CDR3 covers 16 residues. The ends lost 4 bases at V and 2 bases at J; junction bases unmatched: 10. The CDR3 nucleotides read TGTGCCAGCAGTTTCGTGGGAGCGGGGGAGACCTACGAGCAGTACTTC. Residues: CASSFVGAGETYEQYF.

The chain has TRBV4-2 and TRBJ2-7; D is perhaps TRBD1 (6 bases). From germline, CDR1 is LGHNA and CDR2 YNFKEQ. The CDR3 is 16 residues long. V was cut by 1 base and J by 3 bases, with 16 bases left in between. The CDR3 here is CASSQGGPDRYYEQYF. CDR3 nucleotides: TGTGCCAGCAGCCAAGGGGGGCCGGACAGATACTACGAGCAGTACTTC.

This clone turned up a few times. J is TRBJ2-7 and V is TRBV20-1; no reliable D call. The ends were cut back, 2 bases at V and 3 bases at J, with 5 bases in the middle. This CDR3 comprises 11 residues. Germline CDR1 is DFQATT and CDR2 is SNEGSKA (reference sequence). The DNA for the CDR3 is TGCAGTGCTAGATCGGGCTACGAGCAGTACTTC. It is translated as CSARSGYEQYF.

The table lists this clone with a count of one. This sequence joins TRBV6-6 and TRBJ2-1, with 9 positions matching TRBD2. CDR1 MNHNY and CDR2 SVGAGI come from the germline V gene (reference sequence). V dropped 2 bases and J dropped 4; count of bases not matched to a gene: 6. This CDR3 has 16 amino acids. The CDR3 nucleotides are TGTGCCAGCAGTTACCCTCTAGCGGGATCTTACAATGAGCAGTTCTTC. Translation: CASSYPLAGSYNEQFF.

V gene TRBV28 combines with J gene TRBJ2-7; 11 bases are shared with TRBD2. After removal of 3 bases from V and 9 bases from J, the junction contained 13 bases not matched to a gene. This CDR3 is 16 amino acids long. Germline loops: CDR1 MDHEN, CDR2 SYDVKM. CDR3 coding DNA: TGTGCCAGCAGTTTGGTGTTGGAGCTAGCGGGAGGACGGCAGTACTTC. Translation gives CASSLVLELAGGRQYF. Full variable domain (rest looked up from reference TRBV28 and TRBJ2-7): DVKVTQSSRYLVKRTGEKVFLECVQDMDHENMFWYRQDPGLGLRLIYFSYDVKMKEKGDIPEGYSVSREKKERFSLILESASTNQTSMYLCASSLVLELAGGRQYFGPGTRLTVT.

The gene calls are TRBV19 and TRBJ1-2; no definite D call. Deletions cut 0 bases from V and 6 bases from J, with 14 bases between. The CDR3 loop spans 15 amino acids. Germline values: CDR1 LNHDA, CDR2 SQIVND (reference sequence). CDR3: CASSIDRGYENGYTF. The CDR3, as DNA: TGTGCCAGTAGTATAGATCGAGGCTATGAAAATGGCTACACCTTC. The whole variable domain, filled in from reference TRBV19 and TRBJ1-2, reads DGGITQSPKYLFRKEGQNVTLSCEQNLNHDAMYWYRQDPGQGLRLIYYSQIVNDFQKGDIAEGYSVSREKKESFPLTVTSAQKNPTAFYLCASSIDRGYENGYTFGSGTRLTVV.

V is TRBV7-8 and J is TRBJ2-1; D call uncertain. Per the germline V gene, CDR1 is SGHVS and CDR2 is FQNEAQ. V lost 4 bases to trimming and J lost 4 bases, with 5 bases between them. This CDR3 is 12 amino acids long. The CDR3 here is CASSSNYNEQFF. The CDR3 DNA follows: TGTGCCAGCAGCTCTAATTACAATGAGCAGTTCTTC.